This T cell receptor (beta chain) was obtained from a study of response to subunit inactivated influenza vaccine. Notes on the study in general: Seasonal influenza vaccination, on each occasion, was suggested by the authors to recruit few new T cells.

The CDR3 is made up of 14 amino acids. The V gene's germline CDR1 is SNHLY and CDR2 FYNNEI. Notes on this clonotype: The antigen is undetermined. At one end, the junction sequence differs from germline, possibly due to a read error.

TCRdb used MiXCR to reprocess the RT-PCR reads, holding one entry per CDR3 protein. The data contain hundreds of thousands of distinct CDR3 sequences, approximately 18% of them singletons. Sequencing used PBMCs from blood, obtained 5 to 6 days after vaccination. The sequence was obtained from a man between 50 and 59 years old who received an inactivated influenza vaccine. The chain uses TRBV2 and TRBJ2-1; no firm D call. CDR3 residues: CASSVTDTYNEQFF. DNA of the CDR3: TGTGCTAGCAGTGTTACAGACACTTACAATGAGCAGTTCTTC.